A selection of T cell receptor beta chains follows, all from one sample in a study of fetal regulatory T cell absence and autoimmunity. The data were produced by immunoSEQ multiplex PCR, yet TCRdb's version contains in-frame clones alone and is incomplete. The sample includes approximately 94,000 clones, about two thirds of them seen just once. Input material: pancreas tissue. The receptors stem from a male donor with IPEX syndrome. Both conserved end residues are part of each CDR3. The D gene is left open where the match is weak. Some rows have no size entry. The others give once, few or many, or a class for an expanded clone.

d_call | j_call | v_call | clone_size | cdr3_nt | cdr3_aa
NA | TRBJ2-2 | TRBV7-2 | NA | TGTGCCAGCAGACCCTGGGCGATGAACACCGGGGAGCTGTTTTTT | CASRPWAMNTGELFF
NA | TRBJ1-1 | TRBV27 | NA | TGTGCCAGCAGTTTATTGCGGGGGGACACTGAAGCTTTCTTT | CASSLLRGDTEAFF
NA | TRBJ1-4 | TRBV7-6 | NA | TGTGCCAGCAGCTTAGGGGATGAAAAACTGTTTTTT | CASSLGDEKLFF
TRBD2 | TRBJ2-1 | TRBV5-1 | NA | TGCGCCAGCAGCTTGGTGGGGACTAGCGGGACGTATGAGCAGTTCTTC | CASSLVGTSGTYEQFF
TRBD1 | TRBJ2-7 | TRBV7-2 | NA | TGTGCCAGCAGCTTAAGGAGGGTCGGGACAGGGACCTACGAGCAGTACTTC | CASSLRRVGTGTYEQYF
NA | TRBJ1-4 | TRBV11-2 | NA | TGTGCCAGCAGCTTGACGGTGTTTAATGAAAAACTGTTTTTT | CASSLTVFNEKLFF
NA | TRBJ2-3 | TRBV7-9 | NA | TGTGCCAGCAGCGTGAACCTAGGCGGGGCAGATACGCAGTATTTT | CASSVNLGGADTQYF
NA | TRBJ1-1 | TRBV2 | NA | TGTGCCAGCAGGGGACTCCTCAACACTGAAGCTTTCTTT | CASRGLLNTEAFF
NA | TRBJ2-2 | TRBV10-1 | NA | TGCGCCAGCAGTCTTCACCCTGGCGTTGACACCGGGGAGCTGTTTTTT | CASSLHPGVDTGELFF
TRBD1 | TRBJ2-7 | TRBV19 | NA | TGTGCCAGTAGTACAGGGGGCTACGAGCAGTACTTC | CASSTGGYEQYF
NA | TRBJ2-3 | TRBV19 | NA | TGTGCCAGTAGTTCCTGGGGACACAGCACAGATACGCAGTATTTT | CASSSWGHSTDTQYF
NA | TRBJ2-7 | TRBV21-1 | NA | TGTGCCAGCAGCAAAGGGGCTAGCGGGGGTTTCTCCTACGAGCAGTACTTC | CASSKGASGGFSYEQYF
NA | TRBJ1-5 | TRBV19 | NA | TGTGCCAGTAGTAACCGAAGGGACAATCAGCCCCAGCATTTT | CASSNRRDNQPQHF
NA | TRBJ2-4 | TRBV13 | NA | TGTGCCAGCAGTTCTCAGCTAGCCAAAAACATTCAGTACTTC | CASSSQLAKNIQYF
NA | TRBJ2-7 | TRBV30 | NA | TGTGCCTGGAGTGTCAGGGCCGAGCAGTACTTC | CAWSVRAEQYF
NA | TRBJ2-3 | TRBV21-1 | NA | TGTGCCAGCGCGGGAGATACGCAGTATTTT | CASAGDTQYF
TRBD2 | TRBJ2-3 | TRBV9 | NA | TGTGCCAGTAGCGGGAGAGGGTGTACGCAGTATTTT | CASSGRGCTQYF
TRBD2 | TRBJ2-7 | TRBV4-2 | few | TGTGCCAGCAGCCAAGAATTAGCGGGAGGCTCCTACGAGCAGTACTTC | CASSQELAGGSYEQYF
TRBD1 | TRBJ1-2 | TRBV5-1 | NA | TGCGCCAGCAGCTCAGGACAGGGGGCTAGCCTTAACTATGGCTACACCTTC | CASSSGQGASLNYGYTF
TRBD1 | TRBJ2-3 | TRBV30 | NA | TGTGCCTGGAGTCGACAGGGGGCAGATACGCAGTATTTT | CAWSRQGADTQYF
TRBD1 | TRBJ2-5 | TRBV6-5 | NA | TGTGCCAGCAGCCGAGGGACAGGGTCCCAAGAGACCCAGTACTTC | CASSRGTGSQETQYF
NA | TRBJ1-1 | TRBV7-2 | NA | TGTGCCAGCAGCTTATCCCAGGCTAACACTGAAGCTTTCTTT | CASSLSQANTEAFF
TRBD2 | TRBJ2-5 | TRBV10-2 | NA | TGCGCCAGCAGTGAGCCGGGACTAGCGGGGGCACCGGGAGAGACCCAGTACTTC | CASSEPGLAGAPGETQYF
NA | TRBJ1-5 | TRBV19 | NA | TGTGCCAGTAGGGGCCGGGGCAATCAGCCCCAGCATTTT | CASRGRGNQPQHF
TRBD1 | TRBJ1-1 | TRBV4-1 | NA | TGCGCCAGCAGCCAAGAAGGGGGCCTGTACACTGAAGCTTTCTTT | CASSQEGGLYTEAFF
NA | TRBJ2-3 | TRBV2 | NA | TGTGCCAGCAGTGAAGCGTCAGTAGTAATAAGCACAGATACGCAGTATTTT | CASSEASVVISTDTQYF
TRBD2 | TRBJ2-5 | TRBV6-6 | NA | TGTGCCAGCAGTTATGCCGGGACTAGGGAGACCCAGTACTTC | CASSYAGTRETQYF
NA | TRBJ2-7 | TRBV6-1 | NA | TGTGCCAGCTTAACAATCCACTACGAGCAGTACTTC | CASLTIHYEQYF
NA | TRBJ1-2 | TRBV9 | NA | TGTGCCAGCAGCACCGGGCAGGGCTTTTTCTATGGCTACACCTTC | CASSTGQGFFYGYTF
TRBD1 | TRBJ2-5 | TRBV18 | NA | TGTGCCAGCTCACCCACCGCCGGGACAGGGGAGAGGGAGACCCAGTACTTC | CASSPTAGTGERETQYF
NA | TRBJ2-1 | TRBV7-9 | NA | TGTGCCAGCAGCCCACCGGTTAGGGGCCATGAGCAGTTCTTC | CASSPPVRGHEQFF
NA | TRBJ1-6 | TRBV30 | few | TGTGCCTGGAATTCAGGACGCACGAATTCACCCCTCCACTTT | CAWNSGRTNSPLHF
NA | TRBJ1-1 | TRBV2 | NA | TGTGCCAGCAGTGTGGGAGGGCCGAACACTGAAGCTTTCTTT | CASSVGGPNTEAFF
TRBD1 | TRBJ1-2 | TRBV19 | NA | TGTGCCAGTAGTATCGGACAGGGGGACTACACCTTC | CASSIGQGDYTF
TRBD1 | TRBJ2-7 | TRBV11-2 | NA | TGTGCCAGCAGCTTAGCGGGACAGGGCTACGAGCAGTACTTC | CASSLAGQGYEQYF
TRBD2 | TRBJ2-3 | TRBV5-4 | NA | TGTGCCAGCAGCCTGGGGCGGGGGGCAGGCACAGATACGCAGTATTTT | CASSLGRGAGTDTQYF
NA | TRBJ2-2 | TRBV11-3 | few | TGTGCCAGCAGCCTGAGAACCGGGGAGCTGTTTTTT | CASSLRTGELFF
NA | TRBJ1-2 | TRBV18 | NA | TGTGCCAGCTCACCACAGGGTCGAGCTGGCTACACCTTC | CASSPQGRAGYTF
NA | TRBJ1-1 | TRBV6-4 | few | TGTGCCAGCAGACAGGGCACTGAAGCTTTCTTT | CASRQGTEAFF
TRBD1 | TRBJ2-2 | TRBV4-3 | NA | TGCGCCAGCAGCCAATATTCCAGGGGGCACACCGGGGAGCTGTTTTTT | CASSQYSRGHTGELFF
TRBD2 | TRBJ2-4 | TRBV30 | NA | TGTGCCTGGAGTGCCCCAGGACTAGCGGGAGGGATAGCCAAAAACATTCAGTACTTC | CAWSAPGLAGGIAKNIQYF
TRBD2 | TRBJ2-3 | TRBV5-1 | NA | TGCGCCAGCTACTGGACTAGCGGGAGCAACACAGATACGCAGTATTTT | CASYWTSGSNTDTQYF
NA | TRBJ1-5 | TRBV7-2 | NA | TGTGCCAGCAGCTTAGCCAGGGGAGGCAATCAGCCCCAGCATTTT | CASSLARGGNQPQHF
TRBD2 | TRBJ2-7 | TRBV7-2 | once | TGTGCCAGCACCGAGACTAGCGGGGGGATCTACGAGCAGTACTTC | CASTETSGGIYEQYF
NA | TRBJ1-2 | TRBV11-2 | few | TGTGCCAGCAGCTTTCAAGACGGCTCCCTTGGCTACACCTTC | CASSFQDGSLGYTF
TRBD1 | TRBJ1-2 | TRBV7-9 | few | TGTGCCAGCAGCTTAGTAGGGACAGGGGGATTACGGGGCTACACCTTC | CASSLVGTGGLRGYTF
TRBD2 | TRBJ2-1 | TRBV7-8 | NA | TGTGCCAGCAGCTTGTGGGATACCGGACTAGCGGGACATCCCTACAATGAGCAGTTCTTC | CASSLWDTGLAGHPYNEQFF
TRBD1 | TRBJ2-7 | TRBV11-2 | NA | TGTGCCAGCAGCTTTCAACAGGGGTTGCGGCCTTCCTACGAGCAGTACTTC | CASSFQQGLRPSYEQYF
TRBD1 | TRBJ1-2 | TRBV2 | NA | TGTGCCAGCAGTGCCGGACAGGGTTATGGCTACACCTTC | CASSAGQGYGYTF
NA | TRBJ2-3 | TRBV4-2 | NA | TGTGCCAGCAGCCAAGAGGGGGGAGTCAGAACAGATACGCAGTATTTT | CASSQEGGVRTDTQYF
NA | TRBJ1-2 | TRBV27 | once | TGTGCCAGCAGTTTTGGGGGGAACTATGGCTACACCTTC | CASSFGGNYGYTF
NA | TRBJ2-3 | TRBV27 | NA | TGTGCCAGCATGACCGGGGACACAGATACGCAGTATTTT | CASMTGDTDTQYF
NA | TRBJ2-3 | TRBV6-5 | NA | TGTGCCAGCAGTTACTCAGGGGACACTAAAAGGGATACGCAGTATTTT | CASSYSGDTKRDTQYF